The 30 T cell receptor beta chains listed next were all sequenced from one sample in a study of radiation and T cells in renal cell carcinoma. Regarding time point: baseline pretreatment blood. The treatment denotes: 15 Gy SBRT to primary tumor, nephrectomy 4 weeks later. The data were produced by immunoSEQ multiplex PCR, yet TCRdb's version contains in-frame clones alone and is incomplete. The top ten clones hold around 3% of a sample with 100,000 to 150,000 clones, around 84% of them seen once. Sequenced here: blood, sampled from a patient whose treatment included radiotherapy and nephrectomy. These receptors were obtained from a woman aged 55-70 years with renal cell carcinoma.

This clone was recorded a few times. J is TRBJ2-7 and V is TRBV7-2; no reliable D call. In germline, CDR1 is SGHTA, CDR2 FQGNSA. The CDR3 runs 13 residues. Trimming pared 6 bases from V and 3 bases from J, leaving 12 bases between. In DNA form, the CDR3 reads TGTGCCAGCAGGCGCAGCCCCGGCTACGAGCAGTACTTC. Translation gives CASRRSPGYEQYF.

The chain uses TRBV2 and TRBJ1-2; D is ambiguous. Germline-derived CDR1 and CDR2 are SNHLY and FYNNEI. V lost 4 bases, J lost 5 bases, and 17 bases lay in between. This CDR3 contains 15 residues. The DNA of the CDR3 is TGTGCCAGCAGTGTGGTGGTGGGGAGCGGGTATGGCTACACCTTC. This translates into CASSVVVGSGYGYTF.

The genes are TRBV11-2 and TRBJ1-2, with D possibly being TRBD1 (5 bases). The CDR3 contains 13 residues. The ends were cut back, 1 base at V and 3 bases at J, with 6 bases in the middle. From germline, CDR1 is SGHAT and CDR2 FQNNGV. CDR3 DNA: TGTGCCAGCAGCTTAGGCAGGGACTATGGCTACACCTTC. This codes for CASSLGRDYGYTF.

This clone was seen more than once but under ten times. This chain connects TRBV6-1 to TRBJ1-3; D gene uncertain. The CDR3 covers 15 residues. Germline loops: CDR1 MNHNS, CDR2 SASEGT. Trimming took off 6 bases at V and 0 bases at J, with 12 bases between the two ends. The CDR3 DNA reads TGTGCCAGCAGGCCATGGACGGACTCTGGAAACACCATATATTTT. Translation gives CASRPWTDSGNTIYF.

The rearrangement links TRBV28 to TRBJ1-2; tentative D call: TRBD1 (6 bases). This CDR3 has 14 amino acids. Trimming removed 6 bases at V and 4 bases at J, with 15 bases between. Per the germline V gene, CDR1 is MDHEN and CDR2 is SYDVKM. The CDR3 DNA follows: TGTGCCAGCAGCCGCCGACAGGCCCCCTATGGCTACACCTTC. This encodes CASSRRQAPYGYTF.

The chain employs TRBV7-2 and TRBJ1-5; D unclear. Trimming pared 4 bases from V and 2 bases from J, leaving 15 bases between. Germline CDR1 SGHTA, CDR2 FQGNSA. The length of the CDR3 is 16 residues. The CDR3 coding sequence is TGTGCCAGCAGCTCCGTCGGGTCTTTGGGCAATCAGCCCCAGCATTTT. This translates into CASSSVGSLGNQPQHF. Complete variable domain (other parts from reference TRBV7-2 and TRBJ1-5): GAGVSQSPSNKVTEKGKDVELRCDPISGHTALYWYRQSLGQGLEFLIYFQGNSAPDKSGLPSDRFSAERTGGSVSTLTIQRTQQEDSAVYLCASSSVGSLGNQPQHFGDGTRLSIL.

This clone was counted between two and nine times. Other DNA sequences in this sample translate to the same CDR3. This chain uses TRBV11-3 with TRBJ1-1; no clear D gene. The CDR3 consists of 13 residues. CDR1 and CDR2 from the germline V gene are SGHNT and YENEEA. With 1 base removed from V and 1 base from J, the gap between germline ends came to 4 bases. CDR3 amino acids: CASSLGANTEAFF. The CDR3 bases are TGTGCCAGCAGCTTAGGGGCGAACACTGAAGCTTTCTTT.

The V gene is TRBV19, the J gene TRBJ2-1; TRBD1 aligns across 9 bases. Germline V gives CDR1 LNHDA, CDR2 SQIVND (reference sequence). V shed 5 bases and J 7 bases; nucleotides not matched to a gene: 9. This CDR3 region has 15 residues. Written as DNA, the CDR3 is TGTGCCAGTAGTGCGTCCGGGACAGGGTCAAATGAGCAGTTCTTC. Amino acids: CASSASGTGSNEQFF.

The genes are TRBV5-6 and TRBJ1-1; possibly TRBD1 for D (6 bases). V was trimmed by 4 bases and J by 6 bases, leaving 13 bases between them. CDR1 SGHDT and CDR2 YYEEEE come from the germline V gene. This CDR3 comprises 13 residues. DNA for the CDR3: TGTGCCAGCAGCCAGGGGTCGCGGCCTGAAGCTTTCTTT. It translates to CASSQGSRPEAFF.

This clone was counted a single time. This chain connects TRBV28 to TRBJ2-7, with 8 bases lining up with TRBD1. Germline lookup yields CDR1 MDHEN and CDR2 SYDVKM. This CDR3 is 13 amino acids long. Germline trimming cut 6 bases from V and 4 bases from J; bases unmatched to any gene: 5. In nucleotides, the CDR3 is TGTGCCAGCAGGTCGACAGGGGCGTACGAGCAGTACTTC. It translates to CASRSTGAYEQYF.

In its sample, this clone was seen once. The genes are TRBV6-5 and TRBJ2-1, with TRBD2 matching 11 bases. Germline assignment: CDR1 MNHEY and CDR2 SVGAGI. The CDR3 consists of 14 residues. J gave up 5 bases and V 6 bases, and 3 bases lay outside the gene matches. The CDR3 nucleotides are TGTGCCAGCAGGTTTAGCGGGAGGGACAATGAGCAGTTCTTC. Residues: CASRFSGRDNEQFF.

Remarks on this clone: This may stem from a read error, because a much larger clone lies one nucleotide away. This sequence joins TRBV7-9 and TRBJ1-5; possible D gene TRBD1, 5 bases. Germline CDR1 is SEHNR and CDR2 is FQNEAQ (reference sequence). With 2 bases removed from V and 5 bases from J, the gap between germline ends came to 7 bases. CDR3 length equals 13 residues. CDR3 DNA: TGTGCCAGCAGCTTATTAGGGGATCAGCCCCAGCATTTT. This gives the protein CASSLLGDQPQHF.

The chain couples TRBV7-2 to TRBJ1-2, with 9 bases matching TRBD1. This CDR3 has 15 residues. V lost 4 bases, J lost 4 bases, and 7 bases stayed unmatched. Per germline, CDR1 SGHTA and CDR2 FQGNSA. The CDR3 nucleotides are TGTGCCAGCAGCTCACAGGGGGCGCAAGGCTATGGCTACACCTTC. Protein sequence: CASSSQGAQGYGYTF.

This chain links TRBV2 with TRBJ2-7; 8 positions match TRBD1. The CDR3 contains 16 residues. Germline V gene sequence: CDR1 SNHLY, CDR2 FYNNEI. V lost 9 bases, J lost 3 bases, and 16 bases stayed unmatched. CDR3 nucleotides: TGTGCCAGGACAGGGGAGCGGATTGAACGGGACTACGAGCAGTACTTC. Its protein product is CARTGERIERDYEQYF.

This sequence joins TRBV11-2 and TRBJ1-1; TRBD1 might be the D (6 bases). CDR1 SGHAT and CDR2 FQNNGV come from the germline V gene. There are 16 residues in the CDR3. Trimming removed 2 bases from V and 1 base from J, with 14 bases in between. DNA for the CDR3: TGTGCCAGCAGCTTACCCCCCGGCAGGGGGAACACTGAAGCTTTCTTT. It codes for CASSLPPGRGNTEAFF.

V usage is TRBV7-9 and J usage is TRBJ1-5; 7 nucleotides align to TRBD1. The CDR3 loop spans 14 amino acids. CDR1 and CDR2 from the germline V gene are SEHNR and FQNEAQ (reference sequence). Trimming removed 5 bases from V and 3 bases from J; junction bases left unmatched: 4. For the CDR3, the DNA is TGTGCCAGCAGCGAGACAGGGTTCAATCAGCCCCAGCATTTT. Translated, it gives CASSETGFNQPQHF.

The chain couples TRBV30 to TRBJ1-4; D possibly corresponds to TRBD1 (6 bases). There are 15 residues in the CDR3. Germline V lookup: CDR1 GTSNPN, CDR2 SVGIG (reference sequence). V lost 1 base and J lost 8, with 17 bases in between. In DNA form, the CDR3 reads TGTGCCTGGAGTGCCGTGCGGGGCAGGGGAGAAAAACTGTTTTTT. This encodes CAWSAVRGRGEKLFF.

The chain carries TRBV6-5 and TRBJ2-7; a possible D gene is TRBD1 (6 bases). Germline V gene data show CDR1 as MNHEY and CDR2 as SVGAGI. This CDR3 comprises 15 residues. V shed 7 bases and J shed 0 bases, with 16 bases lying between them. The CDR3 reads CASTSARGSSYEQYF. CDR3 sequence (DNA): TGTGCCAGCACCTCCGCCAGGGGCAGCTCCTACGAGCAGTACTTC.

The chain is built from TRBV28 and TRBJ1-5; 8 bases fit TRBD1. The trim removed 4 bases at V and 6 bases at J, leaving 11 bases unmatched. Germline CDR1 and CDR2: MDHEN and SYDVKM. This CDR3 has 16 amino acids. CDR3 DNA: TGTGCCAGCAGTTCACCTACAGGGGGTGGAGGTCAGCCCCAGCATTTT. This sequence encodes CASSSPTGGGGQPQHF.

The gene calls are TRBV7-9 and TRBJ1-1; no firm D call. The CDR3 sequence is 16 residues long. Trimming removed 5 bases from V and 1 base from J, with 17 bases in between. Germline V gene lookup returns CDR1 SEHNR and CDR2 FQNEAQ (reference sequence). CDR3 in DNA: TGTGCCAGCAGCCGCACGGCGGGCCAAGGGAACACTGAAGCTTTCTTT. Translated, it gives CASSRTAGQGNTEAFF.

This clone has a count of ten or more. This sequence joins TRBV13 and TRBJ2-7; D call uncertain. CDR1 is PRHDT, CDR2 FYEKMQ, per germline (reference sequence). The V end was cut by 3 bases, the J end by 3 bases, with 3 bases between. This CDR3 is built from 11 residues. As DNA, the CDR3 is TGTGCCAGCAGCTTTAACTACGAGCAGTACTTC. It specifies CASSFNYEQYF.

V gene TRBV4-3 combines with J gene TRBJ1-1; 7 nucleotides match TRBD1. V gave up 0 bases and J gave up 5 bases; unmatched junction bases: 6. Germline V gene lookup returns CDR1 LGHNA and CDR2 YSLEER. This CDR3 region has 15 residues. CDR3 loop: CASSQETGIRTEAFF. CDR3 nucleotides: TGCGCCAGCAGCCAAGAGACAGGGATAAGGACTGAAGCTTTCTTT.

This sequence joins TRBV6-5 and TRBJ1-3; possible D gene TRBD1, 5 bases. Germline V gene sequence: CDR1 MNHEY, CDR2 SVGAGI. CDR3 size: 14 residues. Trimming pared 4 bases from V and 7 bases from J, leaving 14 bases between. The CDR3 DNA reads TGTGCCAGCAGTTCACGAAACTCAGGGAACACCATATATTTT. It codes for CASSSRNSGNTIYF.

This CDR3 is CASSFTGYNEQFF. Written as DNA, the CDR3 is TGTGCCAGCAGCTTCACAGGGTACAATGAGCAGTTCTTC. V is TRBV5-4 and J is TRBJ2-1; possibly TRBD1 for D (6 bases). Looked up from germline, CDR1 is SGHNT and CDR2 is YYREEE (reference sequence). The CDR3 runs to 13 residues. Trimming stripped 2 bases from V and 4 bases from J, with 7 bases between.

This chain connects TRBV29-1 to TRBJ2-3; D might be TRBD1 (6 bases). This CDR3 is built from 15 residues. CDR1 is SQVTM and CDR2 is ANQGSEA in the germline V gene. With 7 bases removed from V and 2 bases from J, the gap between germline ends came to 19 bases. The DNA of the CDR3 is TGCAGCGCCACAGGGACCCTCGCCGACACAGATACGCAGTATTTT. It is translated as CSATGTLADTDTQYF.

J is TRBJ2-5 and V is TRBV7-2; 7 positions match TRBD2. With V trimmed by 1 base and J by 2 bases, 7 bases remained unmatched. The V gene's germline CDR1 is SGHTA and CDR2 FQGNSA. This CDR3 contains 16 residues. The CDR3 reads CASSLGSAGLQETQYF. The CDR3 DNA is TGTGCCAGCAGCTTAGGTTCAGCGGGGCTACAAGAGACCCAGTACTTC.

CDR3 residues: CASSLGMGGRNTGELFF. The CDR3 nucleotides read TGTGCCAGCAGCTTGGGTATGGGGGGCCGGAACACCGGGGAGCTGTTTTTT. The chain combines TRBV5-4 with TRBJ2-2; D tentatively reads TRBD1 or TRBD2 (6 bases each). V lost 0 bases and J lost 1, with 13 bases in between. The CDR3 has 17 residues. Germline V lookup: CDR1 SGHNT, CDR2 YYREEE (reference sequence).

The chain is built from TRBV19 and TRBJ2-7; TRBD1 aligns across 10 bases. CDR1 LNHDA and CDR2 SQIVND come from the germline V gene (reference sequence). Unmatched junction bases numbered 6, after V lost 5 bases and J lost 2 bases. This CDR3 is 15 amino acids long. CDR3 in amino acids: CASSLQDRGTYEQYF. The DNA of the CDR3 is TGTGCCAGTAGTCTTCAGGACAGGGGGACCTACGAGCAGTACTTC.

CDR3: CASSRTGPDEQYF. The CDR3 nucleotides are TGCGCCAGCAGCCGGACAGGGCCCGACGAGCAGTACTTC. This chain connects TRBV4-1 to TRBJ2-7; 8 positions agree with TRBD1. The CDR3 contains 13 residues. Germline V lookup: CDR1 MGHRA, CDR2 YSYEKL. Trimming at V came to 4 bases and at J to 5 bases, leaving 4 bases not matched to a gene.

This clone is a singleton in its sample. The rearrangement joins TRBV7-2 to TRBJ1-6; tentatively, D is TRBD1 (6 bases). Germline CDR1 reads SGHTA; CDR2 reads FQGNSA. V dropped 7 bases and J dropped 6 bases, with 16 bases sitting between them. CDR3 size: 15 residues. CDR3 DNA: TGTGCCAGCACCCAAGACAGGACGGTTAATTCACCCCTCCACTTT. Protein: CASTQDRTVNSPLHF.